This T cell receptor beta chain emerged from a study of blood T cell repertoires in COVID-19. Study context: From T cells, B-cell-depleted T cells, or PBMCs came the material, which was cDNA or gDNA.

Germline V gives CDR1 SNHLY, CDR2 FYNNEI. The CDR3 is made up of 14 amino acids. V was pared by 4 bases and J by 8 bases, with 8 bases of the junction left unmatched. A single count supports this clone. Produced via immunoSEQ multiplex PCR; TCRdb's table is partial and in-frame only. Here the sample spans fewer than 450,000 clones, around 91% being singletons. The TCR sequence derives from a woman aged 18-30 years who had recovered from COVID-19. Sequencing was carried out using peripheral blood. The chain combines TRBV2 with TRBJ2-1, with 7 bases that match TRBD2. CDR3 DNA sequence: TGTGCCAGCAGTGGGGCGGGAGTCAACGATGAGCAGTTCTTC. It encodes CASSGAGVNDEQFF.